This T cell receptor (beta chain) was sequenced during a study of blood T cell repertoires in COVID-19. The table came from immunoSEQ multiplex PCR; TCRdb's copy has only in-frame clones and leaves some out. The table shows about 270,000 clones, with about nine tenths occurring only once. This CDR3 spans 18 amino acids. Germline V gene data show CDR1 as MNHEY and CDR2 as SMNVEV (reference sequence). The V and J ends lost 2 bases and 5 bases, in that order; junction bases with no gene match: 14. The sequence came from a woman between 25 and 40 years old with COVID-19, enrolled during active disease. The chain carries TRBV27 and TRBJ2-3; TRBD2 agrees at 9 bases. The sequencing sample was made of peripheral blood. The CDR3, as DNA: TGTGCCAGCAGTTTACCCCCCATTGGCGGGGGGGCCGTAGATACGCAGTATTTT. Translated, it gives CASSLPPIGGGAVDTQYF.